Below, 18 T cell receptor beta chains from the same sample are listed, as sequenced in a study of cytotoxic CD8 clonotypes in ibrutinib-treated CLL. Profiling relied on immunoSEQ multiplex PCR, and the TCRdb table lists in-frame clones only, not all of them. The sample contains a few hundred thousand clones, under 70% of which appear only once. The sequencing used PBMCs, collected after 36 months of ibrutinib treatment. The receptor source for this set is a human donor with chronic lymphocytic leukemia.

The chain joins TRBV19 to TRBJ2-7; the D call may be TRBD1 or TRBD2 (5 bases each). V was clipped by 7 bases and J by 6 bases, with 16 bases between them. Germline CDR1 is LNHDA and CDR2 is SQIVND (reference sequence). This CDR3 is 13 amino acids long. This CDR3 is CASNEGRSGEQYF. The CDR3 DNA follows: TGTGCCAGTAACGAGGGGAGATCCGGCGAGCAGTACTTC.

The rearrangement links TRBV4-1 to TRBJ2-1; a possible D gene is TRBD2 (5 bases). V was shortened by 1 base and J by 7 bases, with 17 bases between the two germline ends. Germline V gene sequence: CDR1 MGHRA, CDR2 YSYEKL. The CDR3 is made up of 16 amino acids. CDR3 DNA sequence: TGCGCCAGCAGCCAAGCGGACTGGGGATTTAGGAATGAGCAGTTCTTC. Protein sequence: CASSQADWGFRNEQFF.

The CDR3 protein is CASSEAGSSTDTQYF. The DNA of the CDR3 is TGTGCCAGCAGTGAGGCGGGATCGAGCACAGATACGCAGTATTTT. The V and J genes are TRBV25-1 and TRBJ2-3, with D perhaps TRBD2 (6 bases). The CDR3 has 15 amino acids. Per the germline V gene, CDR1 is MGHDK and CDR2 is SYGVNS. The V end lost 3 bases, the J end lost 0 bases, and 10 bases lay between the germline ends.

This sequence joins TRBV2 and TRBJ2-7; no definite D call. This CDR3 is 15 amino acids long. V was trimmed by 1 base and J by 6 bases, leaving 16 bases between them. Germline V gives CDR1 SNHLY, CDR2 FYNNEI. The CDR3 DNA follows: TGTGCCAGCAGTGAAGTAGGACGCATACGAGGCGAGCAGTACTTC. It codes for CASSEVGRIRGEQYF.

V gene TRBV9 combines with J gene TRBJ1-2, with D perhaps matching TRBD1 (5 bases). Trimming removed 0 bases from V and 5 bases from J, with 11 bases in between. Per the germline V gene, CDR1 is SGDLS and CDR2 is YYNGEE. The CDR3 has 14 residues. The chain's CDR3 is CASSVGQTIYGYTF. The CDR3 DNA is TGTGCCAGCAGCGTAGGACAGACGATATATGGCTACACCTTC. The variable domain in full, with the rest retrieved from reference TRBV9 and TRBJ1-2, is DSGVTQTPKHLITATGQRVTLRCSPRSGDLSVYWYQQSLDQGLQFLIQYYNGEERAKGNILERFSAQQFPDLHSELNLSSLELGDSALYFCASSVGQTIYGYTFGSGTRLTVV.

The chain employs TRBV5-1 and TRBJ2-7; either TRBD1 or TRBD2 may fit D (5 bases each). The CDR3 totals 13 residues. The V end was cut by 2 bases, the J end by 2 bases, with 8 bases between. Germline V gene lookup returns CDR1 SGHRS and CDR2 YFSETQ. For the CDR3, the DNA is TGCGCCAGCAGCTTTGGGACGGCCTACGAGCAGTACTTC. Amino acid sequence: CASSFGTAYEQYF. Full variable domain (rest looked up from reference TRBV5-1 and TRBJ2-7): KAGVTQTPRYLIKTRGQQVTLSCSPISGHRSVSWYQQTPGQGLQFLFEYFSETQRNKGNFPGRFSGRQFSNSRSEMNVSTLELGDSALYLCASSFGTAYEQYFGPGTRLTVT.

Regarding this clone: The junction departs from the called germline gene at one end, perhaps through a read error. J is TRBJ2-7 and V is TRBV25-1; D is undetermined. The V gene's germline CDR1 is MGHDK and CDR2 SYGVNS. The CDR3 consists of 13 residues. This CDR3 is CATSQEPPYEQYF. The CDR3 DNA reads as TGTGCCACCAGTCAGGAACCACCCTACGAGCAGTACTTC.

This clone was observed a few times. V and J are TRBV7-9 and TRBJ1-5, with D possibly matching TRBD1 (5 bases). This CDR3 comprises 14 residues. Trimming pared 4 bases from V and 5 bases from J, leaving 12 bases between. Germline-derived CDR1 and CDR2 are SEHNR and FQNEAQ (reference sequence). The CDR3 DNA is TGTGCCAGCAGCTCCCAGGGCATCGATCAGCCCCAGCATTTT. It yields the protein CASSSQGIDQPQHF.

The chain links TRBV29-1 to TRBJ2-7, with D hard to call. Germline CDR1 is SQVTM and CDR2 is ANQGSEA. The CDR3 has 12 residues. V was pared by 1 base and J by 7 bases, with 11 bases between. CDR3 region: CSVEGPVGEQYF. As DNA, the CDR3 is TGCAGCGTTGAAGGACCGGTTGGAGAGCAGTACTTC.

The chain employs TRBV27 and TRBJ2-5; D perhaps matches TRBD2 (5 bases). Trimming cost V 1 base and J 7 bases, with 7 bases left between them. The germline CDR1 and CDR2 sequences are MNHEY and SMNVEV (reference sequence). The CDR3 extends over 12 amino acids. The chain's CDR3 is CASSLLAGTQYF. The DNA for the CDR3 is TGTGCCAGCAGTTTATTGGCGGGGACCCAGTACTTC.

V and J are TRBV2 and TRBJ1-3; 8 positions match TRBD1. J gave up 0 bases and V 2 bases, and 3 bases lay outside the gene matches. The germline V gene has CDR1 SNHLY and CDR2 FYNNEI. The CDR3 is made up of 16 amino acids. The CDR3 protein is CASSERTGSSGNTIYF. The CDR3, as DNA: TGTGCCAGCAGTGAAAGGACAGGGAGCTCTGGAAACACCATATATTTT.

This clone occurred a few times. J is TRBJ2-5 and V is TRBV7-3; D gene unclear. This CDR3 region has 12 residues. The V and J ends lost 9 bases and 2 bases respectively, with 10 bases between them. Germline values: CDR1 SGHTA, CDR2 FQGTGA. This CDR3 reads CARLVPQETQYF. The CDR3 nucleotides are TGTGCCAGGCTAGTCCCGCAAGAGACCCAGTACTTC.

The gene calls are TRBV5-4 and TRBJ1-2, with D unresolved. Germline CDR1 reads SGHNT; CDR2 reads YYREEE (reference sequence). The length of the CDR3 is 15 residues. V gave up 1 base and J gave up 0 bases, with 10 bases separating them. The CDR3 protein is CASSLMAEPNYGYTF. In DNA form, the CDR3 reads TGTGCCAGCAGCTTGATGGCAGAACCTAACTATGGCTACACCTTC.

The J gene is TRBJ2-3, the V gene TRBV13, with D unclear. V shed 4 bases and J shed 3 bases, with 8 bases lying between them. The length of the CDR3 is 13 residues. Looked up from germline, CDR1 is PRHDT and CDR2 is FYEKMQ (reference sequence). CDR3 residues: CASSSISTDTQYF. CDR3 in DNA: TGTGCCAGCAGCTCCATATCAACAGATACGCAGTATTTT. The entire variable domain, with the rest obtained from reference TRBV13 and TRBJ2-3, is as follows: AAGVIQSPRHLIKEKRETATLKCYPIPRHDTVYWYQQGPGQDPQFLISFYEKMQSDKGSIPDRFSAQQFSDYHSELNMSSLELGDSALYFCASSSISTDTQYFGPGTRLTVL.

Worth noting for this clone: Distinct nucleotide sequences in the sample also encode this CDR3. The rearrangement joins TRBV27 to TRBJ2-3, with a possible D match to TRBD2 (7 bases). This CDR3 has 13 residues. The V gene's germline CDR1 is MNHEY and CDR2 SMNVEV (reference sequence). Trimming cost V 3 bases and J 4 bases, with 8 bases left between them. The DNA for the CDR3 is TGTGCCAGCAGTTTGGGGGGGCCAGATACGCAGTATTTT. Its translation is CASSLGGPDTQYF.

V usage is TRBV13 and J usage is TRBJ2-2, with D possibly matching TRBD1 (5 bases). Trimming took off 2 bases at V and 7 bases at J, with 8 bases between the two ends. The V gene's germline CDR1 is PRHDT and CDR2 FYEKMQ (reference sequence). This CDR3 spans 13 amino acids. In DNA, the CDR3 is TGTGCCAGCAGCTTAAGGGGCGGCGGGGAGCTGTTTTTT. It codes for CASSLRGGGELFF. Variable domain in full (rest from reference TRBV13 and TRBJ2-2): AAGVIQSPRHLIKEKRETATLKCYPIPRHDTVYWYQQGPGQDPQFLISFYEKMQSDKGSIPDRFSAQQFSDYHSELNMSSLELGDSALYFCASSLRGGGELFFGEGSRLTVL.

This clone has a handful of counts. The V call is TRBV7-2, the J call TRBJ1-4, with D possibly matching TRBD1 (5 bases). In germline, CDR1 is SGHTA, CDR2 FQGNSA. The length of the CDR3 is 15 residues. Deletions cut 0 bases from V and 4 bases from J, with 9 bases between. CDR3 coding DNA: TGTGCCAGCAGCTTAGCGGGACGGAGTAATGAAAAACTGTTTTTT. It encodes CASSLAGRSNEKLFF.

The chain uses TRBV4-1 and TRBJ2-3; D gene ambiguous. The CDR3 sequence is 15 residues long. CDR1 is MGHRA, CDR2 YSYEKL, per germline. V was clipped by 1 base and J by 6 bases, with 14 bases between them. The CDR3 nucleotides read TGCGCCAGCAGCCAAGTCTCCCTTTCTAAGGATACGCAGTATTTT. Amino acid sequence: CASSQVSLSKDTQYF.